A single sample gave rise to the 4 T cell receptor beta chains below, sequenced in a study of CD8 T cells in ankylosing spondylitis. Points from the study as a whole: A TCR beta motif made of eight highly homologous variants seemed typical of ankylosing spondylitis blood.

From the 5' RACE reads, TCRdb called clonotypes with MiXCR, one entry per CDR3 protein. Of 130,000 or so distinct CDR3 sequences in the sample, under 20% were seen once. Their cognate antigens are unknown. The sample was blood, either unsorted or a sorted T cell fraction (not recorded which). The source of these receptors is a male donor with ankylosing spondylitis.

There are many counts of this clonotype. This chain uses TRBV12-3 or TRBV12-4 with TRBJ2-1; 7 nucleotides line up with TRBD1. V was clipped by 5 bases and J by 9 bases; unmatched bases: 16. CDR3 length: 16 amino acids. The CDR3 sequence: CASSIHQGVSAREQFF. CDR3 bases: TGTGCCAGCAGTATTCATCAGGGGGTCAGCGCTCGTGAGCAGTTCTTC.

This clonotype was seen more than once but under ten times. This chain connects TRBV4-2 to TRBJ2-5, with D possibly TRBD2 on 6 matching bases. V was shortened by 0 bases and J by 5 bases, with 13 bases between the two germline ends. Per the germline V gene, CDR1 is LGHNA and CDR2 is YNFKEQ. This CDR3 is built from 15 residues. The CDR3 is CASSQESGLPETQYF. CDR3 bases: TGTGCCAGCAGCCAAGAATCGGGACTCCCGGAGACCCAGTACTTC.

The CDR3 DNA follows: TGTGCCAGCAGCGTGGCAGGGGGATATAGCAATCAGCCCCAGCATTTT. Protein sequence: CASSVAGGYSNQPQHF. The gene calls are TRBV27 and TRBJ1-5, with TRBD1 matching 7 bases. The trim removed 6 bases at V and 0 bases at J, leaving 8 bases unmatched. CDR3 length: 16 amino acids. Germline CDR1 and CDR2: MNHEY and SMNVEV (reference sequence).

This clonotype turned up a few times. The rearrangement uses TRBV12-3 or TRBV12-4 and TRBJ2-2, with D uncertain. V was clipped by 1 base and J by 4 bases, with 7 bases between them. The CDR3 has 14 residues. CDR3 nucleotide sequence: TGTGCCAGCAGTTTAGGGGTTCCCACCGGGGAGCTGTTTTTT. Translating it yields CASSLGVPTGELFF.